These 4 T cell receptor beta chains originate from one sample sequenced in a study of T cells in tuberculosis. As to time point: new active TB diagnosis, blood taken before or within 7 days of starting treatment. Generated by immunoSEQ multiplex PCR, the TCRdb table keeps only in-frame clones and is missing some. The sample lists tens of thousands of clones, roughly 95% seen once, with approximately 4.3% in the top ten. The material sequenced was PBMCs, taken at tuberculosis diagnosis. The receptors derive from an adult with tuberculosis.

This sequence joins TRBV4-1 and TRBJ1-6; 8 bases align to TRBD1. The junction had 8 bases not matched to a gene; V was cut back by 0 bases and J by 7 bases. CDR3 length: 17 residues. CDR1 and CDR2 from the germline V gene are MGHRA and YSYEKL. The CDR3 here is CASSQESGDRRNSPLHF. CDR3 nucleotide sequence: TGCGCCAGCAGCCAAGAATCAGGGGACAGGAGGAATTCACCCCTCCACTTT.

The chain is built from TRBV28 and TRBJ2-1; the match to TRBD1 covers 9 bases. This CDR3 spans 16 amino acids. The V gene end was trimmed by 7 bases and the J gene end by 4 bases; junction bases not matched to a gene: 11. From germline, CDR1 is MDHEN and CDR2 SYDVKM. CDR3 in amino acids: CASTFSSGTGYNEQFF. CDR3 nucleotide sequence: TGTGCCAGCACCTTCTCCTCCGGGACAGGGTACAATGAGCAGTTCTTC.

The chain uses TRBV12-5 and TRBJ1-1; no reliable D call. The germline gives CDR1 LGHNT, CDR2 FRNRAP. The CDR3 covers 12 residues. Trimming cost V 2 bases and J 7 bases, with 8 bases left between them. CDR3 DNA: TGTGCTAGTGGTTTGTCCCGGGGTGAAGCTTTCTTT. It codes for CASGLSRGEAFF. Variable domain in full (rest from reference TRBV12-5 and TRBJ1-1): DARVTQTPRHKVTEMGQEVTMRCQPILGHNTVFWYRQTMMQGLELLAYFRNRAPLDDSGMPKDRFSAEMPDATLATLKIQPSEPRDSAVYFCASGLSRGEAFFGQGTRLTVV.

The rearrangement uses TRBV5-1 and TRBJ2-3; the match to TRBD2 covers 10 bases. The CDR3 totals 14 residues. Unmatched junction bases numbered 6, after V lost 5 bases and J lost 6 bases. The germline CDR1 and CDR2 sequences are SGHRS and YFSETQ. Written as DNA, the CDR3 is TGCGCCAGCAGACCCACTAGCGGGACCGATACGCAGTATTTT. Translated: CASRPTSGTDTQYF.